This is a list of T cell receptor beta chains from one sample in a study of shared clonotypes between healthy human individuals. Generated by immunoSEQ multiplex PCR, the TCRdb table keeps only in-frame clones and is missing some. The sample lists approximately 2.3 million clones; approximately 93% were seen once. Material for sequencing was naive CD4+ T cells from PBMCs. All receptors derive from a man younger than 30 in good health. Some clones in this sample may be carry-over from other donors' samples. CDR3s include the opening cysteine and the closing phenylalanine or tryptophan. The order of the fields is J gene, V gene, D gene, clone size, CDR3 protein, CDR3 DNA. A D gene is named only where the DNA matches it firmly. Where a row states a size, it is once, few, many or the class of an expanded clone; other rows omit it.

j_gene: TRBJ1-5; v_gene: TRBV9; d_gene: .; abundance: few; CDR3aa: CASSVPSNQPQHF; CDR3nt: TGTGCCAGCAGCGTCCCTTCAAATCAGCCCCAGCATTTT
j_gene: TRBJ2-1; v_gene: TRBV5-1; d_gene: TRBD2; abundance: once; CDR3aa: CASSSAAGTSGYNEQFF; CDR3nt: TGCGCCAGCAGCTCTGCCGCCGGGACTAGCGGATACAATGAGCAGTTCTTC
j_gene: TRBJ1-1; v_gene: TRBV27; d_gene: .; abundance: once; CDR3aa: CASSLGWGEGNTEAFF; CDR3nt: TGTGCCAGCAGTTTGGGCTGGGGTGAGGGGAACACTGAAGCTTTCTTT
j_gene: TRBJ2-5; v_gene: TRBV5-1; d_gene: .; abundance: .; CDR3aa: CASSEGPSGQETQYF; CDR3nt: TGCGCCAGCAGCGAGGGACCGTCGGGGCAAGAGACCCAGTACTTC
j_gene: TRBJ2-1; v_gene: TRBV5-1; d_gene: .; abundance: .; CDR3aa: CASSGGGGYNEQFF; CDR3nt: TGCGCCAGCAGCGGGGGCGGTGGATACAATGAGCAGTTCTTC
j_gene: TRBJ2-7; v_gene: TRBV5-1; d_gene: TRBD2; abundance: .; CDR3aa: CASSLAMTSGRAYEQYF; CDR3nt: TGCGCCAGCAGCTTGGCGATGACTAGCGGGAGGGCCTACGAGCAGTACTTC
j_gene: TRBJ1-1; v_gene: TRBV30; d_gene: TRBD1; abundance: .; CDR3aa: CAWDTGGGEAFF; CDR3nt: TGTGCCTGGGATACAGGGGGCGGTGAAGCTTTCTTT
j_gene: TRBJ2-1; v_gene: TRBV11-3; d_gene: TRBD2; abundance: .; CDR3aa: CASSLDQGGRAPLQFF; CDR3nt: TGTGCCAGCAGCTTAGATCAGGGCGGGAGGGCCCCGTTGCAGTTCTTC
j_gene: TRBJ2-7; v_gene: TRBV15; d_gene: TRBD1; abundance: .; CDR3aa: CATSRPGTGSYEQYF; CDR3nt: TGTGCCACCAGCAGGCCCGGGACAGGGTCCTACGAGCAGTACTTC
j_gene: TRBJ2-5; v_gene: TRBV28; d_gene: TRBD2; abundance: .; CDR3aa: CASSPTSGRKGETQYF; CDR3nt: TGTGCCAGCAGTCCAACAAGCGGGAGGAAAGGGGAGACCCAGTACTTC
j_gene: TRBJ2-7; v_gene: TRBV7-9; d_gene: .; abundance: .; CDR3aa: CASSQAGDEQYF; CDR3nt: TGTGCCAGTAGTCAAGCGGGCGACGAGCAGTACTTC
j_gene: TRBJ2-3; v_gene: TRBV7-3; d_gene: TRBD2; abundance: .; CDR3aa: CASSLTGTSPAQYF; CDR3nt: TGTGCCAGCAGCTTAACGGGGACTAGCCCTGCGCAGTATTTT
j_gene: TRBJ2-3; v_gene: TRBV6-1; d_gene: TRBD2; abundance: .; CDR3aa: CASRSGRTATDTQYF; CDR3nt: TGTGCCAGCAGGAGCGGGAGAACGGCCACAGATACGCAGTATTTT
j_gene: TRBJ2-1; v_gene: TRBV5-1; d_gene: TRBD2; abundance: .; CDR3aa: CASSLLAGAYNEQFF; CDR3nt: TGCGCCAGCAGTTTACTAGCGGGAGCCTACAATGAGCAGTTCTTC
j_gene: TRBJ2-7; v_gene: TRBV7-8; d_gene: .; abundance: once; CDR3aa: CASTLRFHYEQYF; CDR3nt: TGTGCCAGCACCCTGCGGTTCCACTACGAGCAGTACTTC
j_gene: TRBJ1-2; v_gene: TRBV6-5; d_gene: TRBD1; abundance: .; CDR3aa: CAGGTGVLGYTF; CDR3nt: TGTGCCGGAGGGACAGGGGTTTTAGGCTACACCTTC
j_gene: TRBJ2-2; v_gene: TRBV18; d_gene: TRBD2; abundance: once; CDR3aa: CASTGLAVNTGELFF; CDR3nt: TGTGCCAGTACAGGACTAGCGGTTAACACCGGGGAGCTGTTTTTT
j_gene: TRBJ1-2; v_gene: TRBV30; d_gene: .; abundance: .; CDR3aa: CAWRAPGTRGYTF; CDR3nt: TGTGCCTGGAGGGCTCCAGGGACTCGTGGCTACACCTTC
j_gene: TRBJ1-5; v_gene: TRBV5-1; d_gene: TRBD1; abundance: .; CDR3aa: CASSRTGNQPQHF; CDR3nt: TGCGCCAGCAGCAGGACAGGGAATCAGCCCCAGCATTTT
j_gene: TRBJ1-4; v_gene: TRBV5-8; d_gene: .; abundance: .; CDR3aa: CASSPYGGQIGEKLFF; CDR3nt: TGTGCCAGCAGCCCCTACGGGGGACAAATCGGGGAAAAACTGTTTTTT
j_gene: TRBJ2-2; v_gene: TRBV7-3; d_gene: .; abundance: .; CDR3aa: CASSLTMADTGELFF; CDR3nt: TGTGCCAGCAGCTTAACGATGGCGGACACCGGGGAGCTGTTTTTT
j_gene: TRBJ2-7; v_gene: TRBV7-9; d_gene: TRBD1; abundance: once; CDR3aa: CASSKDGTGAHEQYF; CDR3nt: TGTGCCAGCAGCAAGGACGGGACAGGGGCTCACGAGCAGTACTTC
j_gene: TRBJ2-7; v_gene: TRBV9; d_gene: TRBD2; abundance: .; CDR3aa: CASSVASGTYEQYF; CDR3nt: TGTGCCAGCAGCGTAGCCAGCGGGACCTACGAGCAGTACTTC
j_gene: TRBJ2-5; v_gene: TRBV5-1; d_gene: .; abundance: .; CDR3aa: CASSSNRGSLQETQYF; CDR3nt: TGCGCCAGCAGCTCAAATAGGGGCAGTCTACAAGAGACCCAGTACTTC
j_gene: TRBJ2-7; v_gene: TRBV9; d_gene: .; abundance: .; CDR3aa: CASSRYEGYEQYF; CDR3nt: TGTGCCAGCAGCCGTTACGAGGGCTACGAGCAGTACTTC
j_gene: TRBJ2-7; v_gene: TRBV27; d_gene: .; abundance: .; CDR3aa: CASSLLKGAYEQYF; CDR3nt: TGTGCCAGCAGCCTTCTAAAGGGTGCCTACGAGCAGTACTTC
j_gene: TRBJ2-5; v_gene: TRBV9; d_gene: TRBD2; abundance: .; CDR3aa: CASSPRPLAVGETQYF; CDR3nt: TGTGCCAGCAGCCCCCGCCCCCTAGCGGTTGGGGAGACCCAGTACTTC
j_gene: TRBJ2-6; v_gene: TRBV5-1; d_gene: .; abundance: .; CDR3aa: CASHQDGSGANVLTF; CDR3nt: TGCGCCAGCCACCAAGACGGCTCTGGGGCCAACGTCCTGACTTTC
j_gene: TRBJ2-1; v_gene: TRBV30; d_gene: .; abundance: .; CDR3aa: CAWSVRGAEQFF; CDR3nt: TGTGCCTGGAGTGTACGAGGTGCGGAGCAGTTCTTC
j_gene: TRBJ2-2; v_gene: TRBV5-1; d_gene: TRBD1; abundance: .; CDR3aa: CASSFDRANTGELFF; CDR3nt: TGCGCCAGCAGCTTCGACAGGGCGAACACCGGGGAGCTGTTTTTT
j_gene: TRBJ1-1; v_gene: TRBV5-6; d_gene: .; abundance: .; CDR3aa: CASSAGLGGKNTEAFF; CDR3nt: TGTGCCAGCAGCGCGGGCCTCGGGGGCAAGAACACTGAAGCTTTCTTT
j_gene: TRBJ2-3; v_gene: TRBV6-1; d_gene: .; abundance: .; CDR3aa: CASSAVTDTQYF; CDR3nt: TGTGCCAGCAGTGCGGTCACAGATACGCAGTATTTT
j_gene: TRBJ2-1; v_gene: TRBV6-5; d_gene: .; abundance: .; CDR3aa: CASSYWDTYNEQFF; CDR3nt: TGTGCCAGCAGTTACTGGGACACCTACAATGAGCAGTTCTTC
j_gene: TRBJ2-7; v_gene: TRBV2; d_gene: TRBD1; abundance: .; CDR3aa: CASSEVRTGEQYF; CDR3nt: TGTGCCAGCAGTGAAGTGAGGACAGGGGAGCAGTACTTC
j_gene: TRBJ1-2; v_gene: TRBV28; d_gene: .; abundance: .; CDR3aa: CASSSRQHALYGYTF; CDR3nt: TGTGCCAGCAGTTCCCGACAGCACGCCCTTTATGGCTACACCTTC
j_gene: TRBJ1-1; v_gene: TRBV10-3; d_gene: .; abundance: .; CDR3aa: CAIRNTANTEAFF; CDR3nt: TGTGCCATCAGGAATACAGCGAACACTGAAGCTTTCTTT
j_gene: TRBJ2-3; v_gene: TRBV12-5; d_gene: .; abundance: .; CDR3aa: CASGEGLYTADTQYF; CDR3nt: TGTGCTAGTGGTGAAGGACTCTACACAGCCGATACGCAGTATTTT
j_gene: TRBJ2-1; v_gene: TRBV4-3; d_gene: .; abundance: .; CDR3aa: CASSQEGGQYNEQFF; CDR3nt: TGCGCCAGCAGCCAAGAGGGGGGGCAGTACAATGAGCAGTTCTTC
j_gene: TRBJ1-5; v_gene: TRBV6-6; d_gene: .; abundance: .; CDR3aa: CASRGGNQPQHF; CDR3nt: TGTGCCAGCAGGGGCGGCAATCAGCCCCAGCATTTT
j_gene: TRBJ1-5; v_gene: TRBV6-6; d_gene: .; abundance: .; CDR3aa: CATRHNRNSNQPQHF; CDR3nt: TGTGCCACCCGCCACAACAGAAATAGCAATCAGCCCCAGCATTTT
j_gene: TRBJ2-5; v_gene: TRBV19; d_gene: TRBD2; abundance: .; CDR3aa: CASSIPTHLAGGGETQYF; CDR3nt: TGTGCCAGTAGTATACCTACCCATCTGGCGGGAGGGGGAGAGACCCAGTACTTC
j_gene: TRBJ1-4; v_gene: TRBV5-1; d_gene: TRBD1; abundance: .; CDR3aa: CASSWGDSATNEKLFF; CDR3nt: TGCGCCAGCAGCTGGGGGGACAGTGCAACTAATGAAAAACTGTTTTTT
j_gene: TRBJ1-2; v_gene: TRBV5-5; d_gene: .; abundance: .; CDR3aa: CASSADRTSNYGYTF; CDR3nt: TGTGCCAGCAGCGCCGACAGGACCTCTAACTATGGCTACACCTTC
j_gene: TRBJ1-5; v_gene: TRBV20-1; d_gene: .; abundance: few; CDR3aa: CSAAGDQPQHF; CDR3nt: TGCAGTGCTGCAGGAGATCAGCCCCAGCATTTT
j_gene: TRBJ2-7; v_gene: TRBV6-6; d_gene: .; abundance: .; CDR3aa: CASTLRGSEQYF; CDR3nt: TGTGCCAGCACCCTGAGGGGGAGCGAGCAGTACTTC
j_gene: TRBJ1-2; v_gene: TRBV7-8; d_gene: TRBD1; abundance: .; CDR3aa: CASSLGRTGAPGYGYTF; CDR3nt: TGTGCCAGCAGCTTAGGTCGGACAGGGGCACCCGGGTATGGCTACACCTTC